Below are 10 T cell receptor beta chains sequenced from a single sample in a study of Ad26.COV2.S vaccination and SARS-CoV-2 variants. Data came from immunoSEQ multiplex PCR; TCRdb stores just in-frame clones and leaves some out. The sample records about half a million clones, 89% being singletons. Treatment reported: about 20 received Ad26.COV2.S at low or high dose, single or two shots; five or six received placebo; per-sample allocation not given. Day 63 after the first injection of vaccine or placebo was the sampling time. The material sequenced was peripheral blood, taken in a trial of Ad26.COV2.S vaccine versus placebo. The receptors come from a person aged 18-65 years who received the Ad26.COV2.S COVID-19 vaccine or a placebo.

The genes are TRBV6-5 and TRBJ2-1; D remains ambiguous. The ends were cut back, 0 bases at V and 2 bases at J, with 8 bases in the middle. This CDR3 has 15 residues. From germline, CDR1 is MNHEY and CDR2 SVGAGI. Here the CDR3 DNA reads TGTGCCAGCAGTTACTCCCAGTTGGCCTACAATGAGCAGTTCTTC. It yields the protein CASSYSQLAYNEQFF.

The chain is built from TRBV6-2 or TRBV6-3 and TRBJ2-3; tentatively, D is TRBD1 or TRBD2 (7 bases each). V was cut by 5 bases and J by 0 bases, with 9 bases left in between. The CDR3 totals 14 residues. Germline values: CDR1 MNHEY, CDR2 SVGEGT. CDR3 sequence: CASSQGGSTDTQYF. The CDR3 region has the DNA TGTGCCAGCAGTCAGGGGGGGAGCACAGATACGCAGTATTTT.

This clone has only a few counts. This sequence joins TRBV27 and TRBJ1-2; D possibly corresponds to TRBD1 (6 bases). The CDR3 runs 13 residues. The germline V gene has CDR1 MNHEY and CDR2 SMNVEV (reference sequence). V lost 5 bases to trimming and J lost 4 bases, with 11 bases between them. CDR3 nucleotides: TGTGCCAGCAGTCCCCGGACAGCCTATGGCTACACCTTC. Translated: CASSPRTAYGYTF.

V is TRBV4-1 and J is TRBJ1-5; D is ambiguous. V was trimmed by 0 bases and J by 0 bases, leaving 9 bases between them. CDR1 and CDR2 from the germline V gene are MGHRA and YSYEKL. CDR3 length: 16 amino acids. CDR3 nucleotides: TGCGCCAGCAGCCAAGAGGCGGGATATAGCAATCAGCCCCAGCATTTT. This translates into CASSQEAGYSNQPQHF.

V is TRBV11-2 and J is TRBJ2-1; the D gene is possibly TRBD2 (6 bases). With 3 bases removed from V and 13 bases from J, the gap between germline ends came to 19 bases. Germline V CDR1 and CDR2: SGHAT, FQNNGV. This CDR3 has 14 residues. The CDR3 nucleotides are TGTGCCAGCAGCTTCTCCGGGAGATACCAGAAACAGTTCTTC. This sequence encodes CASSFSGRYQKQFF.

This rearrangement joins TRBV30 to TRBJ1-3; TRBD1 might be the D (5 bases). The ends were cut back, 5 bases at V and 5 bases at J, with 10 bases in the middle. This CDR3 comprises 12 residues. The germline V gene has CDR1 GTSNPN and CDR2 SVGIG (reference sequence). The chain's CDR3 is CAWQGPRNTIYF. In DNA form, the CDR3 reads TGTGCCTGGCAGGGCCCACGAAACACCATATATTTT. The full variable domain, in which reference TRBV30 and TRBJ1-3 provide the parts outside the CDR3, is SQTIHQWPATLVQPVGSPLSLECTVEGTSNPNLYWYRQAAGRGLQLLFYSVGIGQISSEVPQNLSASRPQDRQFILSSKKLLLSDSGFYLCAWQGPRNTIYFGEGSWLTVV.

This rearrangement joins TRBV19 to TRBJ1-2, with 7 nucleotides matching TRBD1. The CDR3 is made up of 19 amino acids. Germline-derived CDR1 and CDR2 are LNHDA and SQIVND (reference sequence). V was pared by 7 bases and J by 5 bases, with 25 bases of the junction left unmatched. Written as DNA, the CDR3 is TGTGCCAGTATGCCCTTGTTGGGGGGACAGATCACTGGGACATATGGCTACACCTTC. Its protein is CASMPLLGGQITGTYGYTF.

CDR3 region: CAAIEGGQDTQYF. The DNA of the CDR3 is TGTGCCGCCATAGAAGGGGGTCAGGATACGCAGTATTTT. V gene TRBV11-3 combines with J gene TRBJ2-3; D possibly corresponds to TRBD1 (6 bases). This CDR3 contains 13 residues. The germline gives CDR1 SGHNT, CDR2 YENEEA. V was trimmed by 11 bases and J by 6 bases, leaving 18 bases between them.

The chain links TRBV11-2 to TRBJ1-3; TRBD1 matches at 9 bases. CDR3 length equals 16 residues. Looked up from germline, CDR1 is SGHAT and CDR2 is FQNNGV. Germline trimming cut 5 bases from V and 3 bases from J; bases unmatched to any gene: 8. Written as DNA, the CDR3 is TGTGCCAGCAGCATCGCCGGGACAGGGCTTGGAAACACCATATATTTT. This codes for CASSIAGTGLGNTIYF. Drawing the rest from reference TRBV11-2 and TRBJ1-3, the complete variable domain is EAGVAQSPRYKIIEKRQSVAFWCNPISGHATLYWYQQILGQGPKLLIQFQNNGVVDDSQLPKDRFSAERLKGVDSTLKIQPAKLEDSAVYLCASSIAGTGLGNTIYFGEGSWLTVV.

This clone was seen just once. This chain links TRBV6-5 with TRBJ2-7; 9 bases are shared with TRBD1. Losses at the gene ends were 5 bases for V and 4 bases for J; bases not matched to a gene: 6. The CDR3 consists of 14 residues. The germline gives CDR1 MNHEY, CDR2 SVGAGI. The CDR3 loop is CASSHRDREYEQYF. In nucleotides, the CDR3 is TGTGCCAGCAGTCACCGGGACAGGGAATACGAGCAGTACTTC.